The 10 T cell receptor beta chains reported below all come from one sample, sequenced in a study of post-analysis software for immune sequencing data. Study-wide results and limits: Patients used about five TRBV segments, including TRBV5-6, TRBV5-1 and TRBV20-1, more often than controls.

Their target antigens are unknown. The authors incorporated unique molecular identifiers into the TCR beta cDNA libraries. TCRdb re-called the PCR reads with MiXCR, one entry per CDR3 protein. In the table there are fewer than 850,000 distinct CDR3 sequences, about 27% of which are singletons. The source material was blood. Source of these receptors: a girl aged 5 to 17 with multiple sclerosis.

The rearrangement uses TRBV3-1 and TRBJ2-3, with 13 nucleotides matching TRBD2. The CDR3 is made up of 16 amino acids. From germline, CDR1 is LGHDT and CDR2 YNNKEL (reference sequence). CDR3 residues: CATSGLAGAGTDTQYF. The DNA for the CDR3 is TGTGCTACTTCCGGACTAGCGGGAGCGGGCACAGATACGCAGTATTTT.

The rearrangement links TRBV20-1 to TRBJ2-3, with TRBD2 matching 8 bases. This CDR3 comprises 13 residues. The germline gives CDR1 DFQATT, CDR2 SNEGSKA (reference sequence). Trimming took 5 bases from V and 4 from J; bases not matched to a gene: 5. The CDR3 DNA reads TGCAGTGCTCCCGCGGGAGGCGCAGATACGCAGTATTTT. The encoded protein is CSAPAGGADTQYF.

The rearrangement joins TRBV6-6 to TRBJ2-1; 8 bases fit TRBD2. The length of the CDR3 is 14 residues. V was clipped by 11 bases and J by 0 bases; unmatched bases: 6. The germline V gene encodes CDR1 MNHNY and CDR2 SVGAGI (reference sequence). This CDR3 is CASQGTSSYNEQFF. Here the CDR3 DNA reads TGTGCCTCCCAAGGGACTAGCTCCTACAATGAGCAGTTCTTC.

This chain connects TRBV7-2 to TRBJ1-1; D call uncertain. CDR3 length: 14 residues. Germline V gives CDR1 SGHTA, CDR2 FQGNSA. V was pared by 5 bases and J by 5 bases, with 15 bases between. This chain's CDR3 is CASSVEGGRTEAFF. CDR3 sequence (DNA): TGTGCCAGCAGCGTAGAGGGAGGGCGGACTGAAGCTTTCTTT.

This clonotype has a count of ten or more. A junction boundary mismatches the germline segment, possibly from a read error. The J gene is TRBJ2-3, the V gene TRBV7-7, with TRBD2 matching over 7 bases. The CDR3 has 15 amino acids. The germline CDR1 and CDR2 sequences are SSHAT and FNYEAQ (reference sequence). CDR3 nucleotide sequence: TGTGCTAGCAGCCGGACGGGGGGAGAGGCAGATACGCAGTATTTT. This sequence encodes CASSRTGGEADTQYF.

The genes are TRBV10-3 and TRBJ2-3; TRBD2 agrees at 10 bases. Per germline, CDR1 ENHRY and CDR2 SYGVKD. Losses at the gene ends were 4 bases for V and 4 bases for J; bases not matched to a gene: 8. The CDR3 spans 16 residues. The CDR3 loop reads CAISVTSGKGADTQYF. Written as DNA, the CDR3 is TGTGCCATCAGTGTAACTAGCGGGAAGGGAGCAGATACGCAGTATTTT.

This rearrangement joins TRBV6-1 to TRBJ2-3; D call uncertain. This CDR3 has 14 amino acids. CDR1 and CDR2 (germline): MNHNS, SASEGT. Trimming left V 3 bases short and J 5 bases short, with 12 bases between. The CDR3 sequence: CASSEVGSEDTQYF. DNA for the CDR3: TGTGCCAGCAGTGAGGTCGGGTCGGAAGATACGCAGTATTTT.

This clonotype was counted only a few times. The chain combines TRBV4-2 with TRBJ1-1, with a possible D match to TRBD1 (6 bases). CDR1 LGHNA and CDR2 YNFKEQ come from the germline V gene. V lost 0 bases to trimming and J lost 5 bases, with 13 bases between them. This CDR3 region has 15 residues. The CDR3 DNA sequence: TGTGCCAGCAGCCAAGAAGCGGGGGCGCAGACTGAAGCTTTCTTT. Translation gives CASSQEAGAQTEAFF.

This clonotype has only a few counts. The rearrangement links TRBV28 to TRBJ1-4, with a tentative D call TRBD1 (5 bases). With 2 bases removed from V and 6 bases from J, the gap between germline ends came to 10 bases. Germline V CDR1 and CDR2: MDHEN, SYDVKM. The CDR3 sequence is 14 residues long. The CDR3 region has the DNA TGTGCCAGCAGTTTAGTAGGGGCGGATGAAAAACTGTTTTTT. Translating it yields CASSLVGADEKLFF.

The chain carries TRBV5-1 and TRBJ1-1; TRBD1 is a possible D gene (6 bases). The CDR3 has 14 amino acids. V was trimmed by 4 bases and J by 5 bases, leaving 15 bases between them. The germline V gene has CDR1 SGHRS and CDR2 YFSETQ. The CDR3 DNA follows: TGCGCCAGCAGCCCACAGGGTGTTATTACTGAAGCTTTCTTT. This gives the protein CASSPQGVITEAFF.